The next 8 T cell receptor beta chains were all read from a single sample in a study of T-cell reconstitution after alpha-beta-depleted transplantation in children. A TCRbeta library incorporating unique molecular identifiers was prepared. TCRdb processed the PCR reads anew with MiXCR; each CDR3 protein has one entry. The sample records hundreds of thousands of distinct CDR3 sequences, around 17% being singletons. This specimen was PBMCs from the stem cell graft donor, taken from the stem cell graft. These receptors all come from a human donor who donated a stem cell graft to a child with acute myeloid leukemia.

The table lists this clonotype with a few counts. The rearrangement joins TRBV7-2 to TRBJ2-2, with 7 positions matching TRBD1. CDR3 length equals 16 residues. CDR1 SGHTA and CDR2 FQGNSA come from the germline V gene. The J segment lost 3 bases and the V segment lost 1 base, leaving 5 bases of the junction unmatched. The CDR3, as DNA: TGTGCCAGCAGCTTAGAGGGGGCCGGCTACACCGGGGAGCTGTTTTTT. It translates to CASSLEGAGYTGELFF.

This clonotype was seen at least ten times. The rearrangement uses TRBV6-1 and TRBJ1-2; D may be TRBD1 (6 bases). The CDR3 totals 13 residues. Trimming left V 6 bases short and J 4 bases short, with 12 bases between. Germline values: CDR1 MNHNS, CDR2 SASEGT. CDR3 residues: CASRPPGVYGYTF. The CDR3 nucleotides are TGTGCCAGCAGGCCCCCAGGGGTCTATGGCTACACCTTC.

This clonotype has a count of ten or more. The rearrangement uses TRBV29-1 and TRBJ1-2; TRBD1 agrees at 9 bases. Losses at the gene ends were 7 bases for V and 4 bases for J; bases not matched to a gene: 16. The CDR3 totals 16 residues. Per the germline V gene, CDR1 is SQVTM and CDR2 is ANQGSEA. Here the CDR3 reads CSADTGGPKSSYGYTF. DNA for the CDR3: TGCAGCGCGGACACAGGGGGCCCTAAATCCTCCTATGGCTACACCTTC.

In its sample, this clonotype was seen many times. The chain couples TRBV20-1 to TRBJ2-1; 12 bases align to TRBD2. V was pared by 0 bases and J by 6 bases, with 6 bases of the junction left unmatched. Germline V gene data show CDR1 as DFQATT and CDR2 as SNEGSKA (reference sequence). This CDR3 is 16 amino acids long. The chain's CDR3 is CSAREGLAGPINEQFF. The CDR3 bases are TGCAGTGCTAGAGAGGGACTAGCGGGCCCAATCAATGAGCAGTTCTTC.

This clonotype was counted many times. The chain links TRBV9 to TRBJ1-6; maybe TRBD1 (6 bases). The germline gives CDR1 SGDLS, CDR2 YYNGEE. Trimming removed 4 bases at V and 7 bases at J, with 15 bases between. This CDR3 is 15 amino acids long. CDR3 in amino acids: CASSLSRQGNSPLHF. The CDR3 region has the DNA TGTGCCAGCAGCCTTAGTCGGCAGGGGAATTCACCCCTCCACTTT.

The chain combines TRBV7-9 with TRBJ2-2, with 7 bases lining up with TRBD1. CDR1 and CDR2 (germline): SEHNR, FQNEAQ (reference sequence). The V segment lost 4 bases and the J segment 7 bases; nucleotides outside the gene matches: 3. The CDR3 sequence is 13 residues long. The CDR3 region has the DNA TGTGCCAGCAGCTCACAGGGGTTCGGGGAGCTGTTTTTT. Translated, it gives CASSSQGFGELFF. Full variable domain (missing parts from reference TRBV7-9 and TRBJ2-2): DTGVSQNPRHKITKRGQNVTFRCDPISEHNRLYWYRQTLGQGPEFLTYFQNEAQLEKSRLLSDRFSAERPKGSFSTLEIQRTEQGDSAMYLCASSSQGFGELFFGEGSRLTVL.

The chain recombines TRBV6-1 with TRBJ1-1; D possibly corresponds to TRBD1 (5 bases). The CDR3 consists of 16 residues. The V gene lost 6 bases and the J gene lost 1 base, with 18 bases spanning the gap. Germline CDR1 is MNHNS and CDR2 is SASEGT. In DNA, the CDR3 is TGTGCCAGCAGACCTACTGGTCGAGGGGCGAACACTGAAGCTTTCTTT. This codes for CASRPTGRGANTEAFF.

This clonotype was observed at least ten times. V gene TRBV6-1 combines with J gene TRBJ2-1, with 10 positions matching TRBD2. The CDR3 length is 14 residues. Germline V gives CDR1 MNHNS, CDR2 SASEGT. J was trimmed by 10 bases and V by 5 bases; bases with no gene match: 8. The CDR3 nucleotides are TGTGCCAGCAGTCGGGCTAGCGGGGGTAGAGAGCAGTTCTTC. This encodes CASSRASGGREQFF.